A selection of T cell receptor beta chains follows, all from one sample in a study of PD-L1 blockade in urothelial cancer. The data were produced by immunoSEQ multiplex PCR, yet TCRdb's version contains in-frame clones alone and is incomplete. The sample lists about 43,000 clones, approximately 80% occurring once. Material: PBMCs, obtained around atezolizumab (anti-PD-L1) treatment. Source of these receptors: a man in his fifties or sixties with urothelial cancer. Each CDR3 is given with its conserved first and last residue. Each record gives: CDR3 length, J gene, V gene, D gene, clone size, CDR3 protein, CDR3 DNA. D genes are given only for firm matches. A clone size is listed for some rows: how often the clone was seen (once, few, many), or a class if it is expanded.

17 TRBJ1-5 TRBV28 NA NA CASSPAGGQILNQPQHF TGTGCCAGCAGTCCCGCCGGGGGGCAGATACTCAATCAGCCCCAGCATTTT
17 TRBJ2-1 TRBV21-1 NA NA CASSKEGTDPSYNEQFF TGTGCCAGCAGCAAAGAGGGGACAGACCCTTCCTACAATGAGCAGTTCTTC
12 TRBJ2-3 TRBV4-1 NA NA CASSPFGDTQYF TGCGCCAGCAGCCCCTTCGGAGATACGCAGTATTTT
15 TRBJ2-2 TRBV7-9 TRBD1 few CASSPKQGSPGELFF TGTGCCAGCAGCCCCAAACAGGGGTCCCCCGGGGAGCTGTTTTTT
14 TRBJ2-2 TRBV19 NA NA CASSMRPNTGELFF TGTGCCAGTAGTATGCGGCCGAACACCGGGGAGCTGTTTTTT
14 TRBJ1-2 TRBV28 NA NA CASSLGQSVDGYTF TGTGCCAGCAGTTTGGGGCAGTCTGTTGATGGCTACACCTTC
14 TRBJ1-1 TRBV6-1 NA few CASSVQGTRTEAFF TGTGCCAGCAGTGTCCAGGGGACGAGGACTGAAGCTTTCTTT
14 TRBJ2-3 TRBV2 TRBD2 NA CASSGSGSTDTQYF TGTGCCAGCAGTGGTAGCGGGAGTACAGATACGCAGTATTTT
14 TRBJ2-3 TRBV2 NA NA CASRRDGYTDTQYF TGTGCCAGCAGACGAGACGGGTACACAGATACGCAGTATTTT
13 TRBJ1-1 TRBV2 NA NA CARSRGGNTEAFF TGTGCCAGATCGAGGGGGGGAAACACTGAAGCTTTCTTT
16 TRBJ1-2 TRBV5-5 NA NA CASSPGIRGGFYGYTF TGTGCCAGCAGCCCAGGTATAAGGGGCGGTTTCTATGGCTACACCTTC
15 TRBJ1-1 TRBV9 NA NA CASSLNSIGNTEAFF TGTGCCAGCAGCCTCAACAGTATAGGGAACACTGAAGCTTTCTTT
18 TRBJ2-2 TRBV5-6 TRBD2 NA CASSQPGLAGVGTGELFF TGTGCCAGCAGCCAACCCGGACTAGCGGGAGTCGGGACCGGGGAGCTGTTTTTT
14 TRBJ2-1 TRBV28 TRBD1 NA CASSLGQRNHEQFF TGTGCCAGCAGTCTGGGACAGCGTAACCATGAGCAGTTCTTC
19 TRBJ1-3 TRBV19 NA NA CASSIFHTRPDSRGNTIYF TGTGCCAGTAGTATCTTTCACACCCGACCGGACAGTCGCGGAAACACCATATATTTT
13 TRBJ1-5 TRBV27 NA NA CASSLARDQPQHF TGTGCCAGCAGTTTAGCCCGGGATCAGCCCCAGCATTTT
14 TRBJ1-5 TRBV7-2 NA NA CASSLARDNQPQHF TGTGCCAGCAGCTTAGCCCGGGACAATCAGCCCCAGCATTTT
14 TRBJ1-3 TRBV5-8 TRBD1 NA CASRPDRAGNTIYF TGTGCCAGCAGGCCGGACAGGGCTGGAAACACCATATATTTT
16 TRBJ2-3 TRBV14 TRBD1 NA CASSQGTGLPTDTQYF TGTGCCAGCAGCCAGGGGACAGGGCTCCCCACAGATACGCAGTATTTT
14 TRBJ2-7 TRBV27 NA NA CASSLEGGSYEQYF TGTGCCAGCAGTTTGGAGGGCGGCTCCTACGAGCAGTACTTC
13 TRBJ2-7 TRBV29-1 TRBD2 few CSAQTSLGIEQYF TGCAGCGCCCAGACTAGCCTGGGAATCGAGCAGTACTTC
15 TRBJ2-3 TRBV29-1 TRBD2 NA CSVDPSGGLADTQYF TGCAGCGTTGATCCCAGCGGGGGGCTAGCAGATACGCAGTATTTT
14 TRBJ2-2 TRBV6-1 TRBD1 few CASRGQVNTGELFF TGTGCCAGCAGAGGACAGGTGAACACCGGGGAGCTGTTTTTT
15 TRBJ2-1 TRBV18 TRBD1 NA CASSENRGSYNEQFF TGTGCCAGCTCAGAAAACAGGGGCTCCTACAATGAGCAGTTCTTC
14 TRBJ2-1 TRBV5-1 TRBD1 few CASRHRGDGNEQFF TGCGCCAGCAGACACAGGGGGGACGGTAATGAGCAGTTCTTC
15 TRBJ2-3 TRBV7-2 TRBD2 NA CASSFSGLPTDTQYF TGTGCCAGCAGCTTTTCGGGACTACCCACAGATACGCAGTATTTT
13 TRBJ2-5 TRBV29-1 TRBD1 NA CSVRTGGRETQYF TGCAGCGTGCGGACAGGGGGGCGAGAGACCCAGTACTTC
17 TRBJ2-2 TRBV4-2 TRBD1 NA CASSQDPSGGLGGELFF TGTGCCAGCAGCCAAGATCCCTCAGGGGGATTGGGCGGGGAGCTGTTTTTT
11 TRBJ1-1 TRBV19 NA NA CASRIAGEAFF TGTGCCAGTCGAATTGCAGGGGAAGCTTTCTTT
14 TRBJ2-7 TRBV11-1 TRBD1 NA CASSLGTGTYEQYF TGTGCCAGCAGCTTGGGGACAGGGACCTACGAGCAGTACTTC
13 TRBJ1-6 TRBV28 TRBD1 once CASSRQGDSPLHF TGTGCCAGCAGTAGACAGGGAGACTCACCCCTCCACTTT
16 TRBJ2-2 TRBV5-6 TRBD1 once CASSGQTGEYTGELFF TGTGCCAGCAGCGGGCAGACAGGGGAGTATACCGGGGAGCTGTTTTTT
14 TRBJ1-1 TRBV7-8 NA NA CASSLPTVLSEAFF TGTGCCAGCAGCTTACCGACAGTTCTGTCTGAAGCTTTCTTT
16 TRBJ2-1 TRBV11-3 TRBD2 NA CASSLGVAGGPGEQFF TGTGCCAGCAGCTTAGGGGTAGCGGGAGGGCCAGGTGAGCAGTTCTTC
17 TRBJ2-1 TRBV12-1 NA NA CASRGQGPLPPYNEQFF TGTGCCAGCCGGGGACAGGGGCCGCTACCCCCCTACAATGAGCAGTTCTTC
11 TRBJ2-7 TRBV28 NA NA CASTQGYEQYF TGTGCCAGCACTCAGGGTTACGAGCAGTACTTC
16 TRBJ1-4 TRBV28 TRBD1 NA CASSFWTGTGVEKLFF TGTGCCAGCAGTTTTTGGACCGGGACAGGGGTCGAAAAACTGTTTTTT
12 TRBJ2-3 TRBV6-1 NA NA CASSEAMDTQYF TGTGCCAGCAGTGAAGCTATGGATACGCAGTATTTT
14 TRBJ2-7 TRBV25-1 NA NA CASSGHRDHYEQYF TGTGCCAGCAGTGGGCACAGGGACCACTACGAGCAGTACTTC
15 TRBJ2-1 TRBV28 NA NA CASSLFFTGSNEQFF TGTGCCAGCAGTCTCTTCTTTACAGGGAGCAATGAGCAGTTCTTC
14 TRBJ1-2 TRBV5-1 NA NA CASSPVGAQYGYTF TGCGCCAGCAGCCCGGTGGGGGCACAGTATGGCTACACCTTC
14 TRBJ1-1 TRBV27 TRBD1 NA CASRARGVNTEAFF TGTGCCAGCAGAGCCAGGGGGGTGAACACTGAAGCTTTCTTT
14 TRBJ2-4 TRBV5-1 NA few CASSSRQASLHQYF TGCGCCAGCAGCTCCCGACAGGCATCCCTTCATCAGTACTTC
12 TRBJ1-1 TRBV2 NA once CASDDRNTEAFF TGTGCCAGCGACGACAGGAACACTGAAGCTTTCTTT
17 TRBJ2-2 TRBV5-6 TRBD2 NA CASGILASVWNTGELFF TGTGCCAGCGGAATACTAGCGTCTGTATGGAACACCGGGGAGCTGTTTTTT
15 TRBJ2-2 TRBV2 NA NA CASSGPGINTGELFF TGTGCCAGCAGTGGACCAGGGATTAACACCGGGGAGCTGTTTTTT
16 TRBJ2-5 TRBV2 TRBD2 once CASSPPSGGLQETQYF TGTGCCAGCAGTCCCCCTAGCGGGGGCCTCCAAGAGACCCAGTACTTC
15 TRBJ2-2 TRBV28 TRBD1 NA CASRSGQIDTGELFF TGTGCCAGCAGGTCGGGACAGATTGACACCGGGGAGCTGTTTTTT
15 TRBJ2-1 TRBV15 TRBD2 NA CATSTLEGAGGKQFF TGTGCCACCAGCACCCTGGAGGGAGCGGGGGGGAAGCAGTTCTTC
15 TRBJ2-7 TRBV28 NA few CASSLWRNGSYEQYF TGTGCCAGCAGTTTATGGCGGAACGGTAGCTACGAGCAGTACTTC
18 TRBJ2-2 TRBV29-1 TRBD1 few CSALGLDRAIANTGELFF TGCAGCGCTCTCGGGCTGGACAGGGCGATAGCGAACACCGGGGAGCTGTTTTTT
14 TRBJ2-2 TRBV5-1 NA NA CASSPQQGLGELFF TGCGCCAGCAGCCCGCAGCAGGGTCTTGGGGAGCTGTTTTTT
14 TRBJ2-7 TRBV6-1 NA NA CASKPGGASYEQYF TGTGCCAGCAAGCCGGGTGGGGCCTCATACGAGCAGTACTTC
11 TRBJ2-3 TRBV28 NA few CASRIKDTQYF TGTGCCAGCAGAATAAAAGATACGCAGTATTTT
13 TRBJ2-1 TRBV7-9 TRBD2 once CASSFISGREQFF TGTGCCAGCAGCTTTATTAGCGGGAGGGAGCAGTTCTTC
16 TRBJ2-7 TRBV27 TRBD2 NA CASSLSPSGRYYEQYF TGTGCCAGCAGTTTATCACCTAGCGGGAGGTACTACGAGCAGTACTTC
12 TRBJ2-7 TRBV5-1 TRBD1 few CASSTQGYEQYF TGCGCCAGCAGCACACAGGGGTACGAGCAGTACTTC
16 TRBJ2-7 TRBV6-1 TRBD1 NA CASSASGQGSSYEQYF TGTGCCAGCAGTGCCTCGGGACAGGGGAGCTCCTACGAGCAGTACTTC
14 TRBJ2-3 TRBV27 TRBD1 NA CASTGQGMTNTQYF TGTGCCAGCACTGGACAGGGCATGACCAATACGCAGTATTTT